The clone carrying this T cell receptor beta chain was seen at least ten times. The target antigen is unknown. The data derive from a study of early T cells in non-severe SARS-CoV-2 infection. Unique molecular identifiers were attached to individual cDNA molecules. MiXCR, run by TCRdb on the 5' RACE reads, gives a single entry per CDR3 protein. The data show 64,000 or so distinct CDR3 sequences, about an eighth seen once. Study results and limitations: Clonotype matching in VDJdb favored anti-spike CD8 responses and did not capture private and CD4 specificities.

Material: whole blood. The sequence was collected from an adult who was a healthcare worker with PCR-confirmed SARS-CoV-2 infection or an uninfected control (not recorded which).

The chain's CDR3 is CASSFRDRANSPLHF. CDR3 DNA sequence: TGTGCCAGCAGCTTCCGGGACAGGGCCAATTCACCCCTCCACTTT. The gene calls are TRBV7-9 and TRBJ1-6; TRBD1 matches at 9 bases. This CDR3 comprises 15 residues. Germline V lookup: CDR1 SEHNR, CDR2 FQNEAQ (reference sequence). After removal of 3 bases from V and 7 bases from J, the junction contained 4 bases not matched to a gene.